The subject of this entry is one T cell receptor beta chain. Its antigen is unidentified. The data were obtained in a study of blood T cells in healthy people across ages. Whole-study context: For every two T cells, template switching captured about one barcoded beta molecule. Findings of the study overall: Higher diversity, along with more naive CD4+ cells, distinguished long-lived donors from aged donors.

Through a sample-barcoded 5' primer and a J-beta primer mix, a second PCR was run for roughly 6 to 11 cycles. Every sample gave at least 2.5 million paired-end reads containing CDR3. TCRdb re-called the 5' RACE reads with MiXCR, one entry per CDR3 protein. The table lists some 1.1 million distinct CDR3 sequences, 35% to 45% of them singletons. This CDR3 contains 12 residues. Trimming shortened V by 7 bases and J by 6 bases, and 12 bases separated the two germline ends. CDR1 and CDR2 from the germline V gene are SNHLY and FYNNEI. Sequenced sample: blood. This TCR was recovered from a man younger than 35 in good health. The chain has TRBV2 and TRBJ1-2, with a weak D call TRBD1 (5 bases). The chain's CDR3 is CASIREEDGYTF. CDR3 in DNA: TGTGCCAGCATCAGGGAAGAAGATGGCTACACCTTC.